One T cell receptor (beta chain) is described in this entry. Sample-barcoded 5' priming and a J-beta primer mix drove a second PCR of roughly 6 to 12 cycles. All samples gave at least 2.5 million CDR3-containing paired-end reads. TCRdb reprocessed the 5' RACE reads via MiXCR and lists one record per CDR3 protein. The profile shows about 570,000 distinct CDR3 sequences, roughly a quarter of them singletons. This sample stems from a study of blood T cells in healthy people across ages. Germline V gene data show CDR1 as MNHEY and CDR2 as SMNVEV (reference sequence). This CDR3 is built from 14 residues. The V gene end was trimmed by 3 bases and the J gene end by 7 bases; junction bases not matched to a gene: 5.

The material sequenced was blood. The gene calls are TRBV27 and TRBJ2-4, with TRBD1 matching over 8 bases. This TCR was recovered from a woman between 70 and 85 years old in good health. CDR3 DNA sequence: TGTGCCAGCAGTTTGGCAGGGGGCCGTAACATTCAGTACTTC. Translating gives CASSLAGGRNIQYF.